One sample yielded the 20 T cell receptor beta chains listed below, sequenced in a study of post-analysis software for immune sequencing data. Included in the TCR beta cDNA libraries were unique molecular identifiers. MiXCR was run by TCRdb on the PCR reads, yielding one entry per CDR3 protein. The table records about 770,000 distinct CDR3 sequences, about 43% of them present only once. General observations from the study: The five TRBV segments detected at higher frequency in patients than in controls included TRBV5-6, TRBV5-1 and TRBV20-1.

Which antigens these TCRs recognize remains unknown. The sequencing sample was made of blood. Receptors originate from a girl aged 10-17 years with multiple sclerosis.

The rearrangement joins TRBV5-1 to TRBJ1-1; TRBD1 might be the D (6 bases). Germline assignment: CDR1 SGHRS and CDR2 YFSETQ. V was cut by 4 bases and J by 8 bases, with 18 bases left in between. The length of the CDR3 is 14 residues. As DNA, the CDR3 is TGCGCCAGCAGCGATCGAGGGGGTCTCGAGGAAGCTTTCTTT. Translated, it gives CASSDRGGLEEAFF.

The V gene is TRBV13, the J gene TRBJ2-6, with 7 bases that match TRBD1. CDR3 length equals 17 residues. Germline-derived CDR1 and CDR2 are PRHDT and FYEKMQ (reference sequence). Trimming removed 7 bases from V and 0 bases from J; junction bases left unmatched: 9. The CDR3 coding sequence is TGTGCCAGCACCTCCGGGACAGACAACTCTGGGGCCAACGTCCTGACTTTC. Protein product: CASTSGTDNSGANVLTF. Filled out from reference TRBV13 and TRBJ2-6, the complete variable domain reads AAGVIQSPRHLIKEKRETATLKCYPIPRHDTVYWYQQGPGQDPQFLISFYEKMQSDKGSIPDRFSAQQFSDYHSELNMSSLELGDSALYFCASTSGTDNSGANVLTFGAGSRLTVL.

Only one count was recorded for this clonotype. A much larger clone differs by one base, so this may be a read error. The V call is TRBV7-2, the J call TRBJ2-7; no definite D call. This CDR3 is built from 12 residues. Germline CDR1 is SGHTA and CDR2 is FQGNSA. V gave up 5 bases and J gave up 6 bases, with 11 bases separating them. This CDR3 reads CASSPTRVEQYF. CDR3 nucleotides: TGTGCCAGCAGCCCGACAAGAGTCGAGCAGTACTTC.

The chain links TRBV2 to TRBJ2-2, with a tentative D call TRBD2 (5 bases). The V gene's germline CDR1 is SNHLY and CDR2 FYNNEI. V was trimmed by 9 bases and J by 1 base, leaving 12 bases between them. This CDR3 comprises 14 residues. The CDR3 DNA sequence: TGTGCCAGTAAGAGGGAAGTGAACACCGGGGAGCTGTTTTTT. Translation gives CASKREVNTGELFF.

This clonotype was counted once. This chain uses TRBV20-1 with TRBJ1-2; D is unresolved. This CDR3 is built from 13 residues. Germline lookup yields CDR1 DFQATT and CDR2 SNEGSKA (reference sequence). Trimming took off 0 bases at V and 5 bases at J, with 10 bases between the two ends. CDR3 coding DNA: TGCAGTGCTAGAGATGGGGTTTTTTATGGCTACACCTTC. This gives the protein CSARDGVFYGYTF.

The CDR3 nucleotides are TGTGCCAGCAGCTTAATCGGTGGTCCCACAGATACGCAGTATTTT. It specifies CASSLIGGPTDTQYF. The V and J genes are TRBV7-3 and TRBJ2-3; D uncertain. Deletions cut 1 base from V and 2 bases from J, with 10 bases between. CDR1 is SGHTA and CDR2 is FQGTGA in the germline V gene. CDR3 length equals 15 residues.

This clonotype has only one observation. J is TRBJ2-7 and V is TRBV29-1, with D possibly TRBD1 on 7 matching bases. The CDR3 spans 13 residues. Per germline, CDR1 SQVTM and CDR2 ANQGSEA. Trimming removed 5 bases at V and 1 base at J, with 12 bases between. CDR3 coding DNA: TGCAGCGTTCTGACAGGGAGGTCCTACGAGCAGTACTTC. This encodes CSVLTGRSYEQYF.

This clonotype was observed a few times. The chain is built from TRBV7-9 and TRBJ2-7; TRBD2 matches 8 bases. Trimming cost V 5 bases and J 2 bases; bases outside gene matches: 8. Germline V CDR1 and CDR2: SEHNR, FQNEAQ (reference sequence). The CDR3 is made up of 15 amino acids. The CDR3 is CASSPRLATTYEQYF. The CDR3 coding sequence is TGTGCCAGCAGCCCACGACTAGCGACTACCTACGAGCAGTACTTC.

This chain links TRBV12-3 or TRBV12-4 with TRBJ2-3; 9 nucleotides match TRBD1. With 6 bases clipped from V and 6 bases from J, the junction kept 7 bases outside the gene matches. This CDR3 region has 14 residues. The CDR3, as DNA: TGTGCCAGCAGATCCTCTGGACAGGGGGATACGCAGTATTTT. Translation gives CASRSSGQGDTQYF.

This clonotype was counted between two and nine times. CDR3 bases: TGCAGCGTTGTACCTCGGACAGGACACTACAATGAGCAGTTCTTC. Translating it yields CSVVPRTGHYNEQFF. The chain employs TRBV29-1 and TRBJ2-1, with TRBD1 matching 7 bases. Germline V gene data show CDR1 as SQVTM and CDR2 as ANQGSEA. J gave up 3 bases and V 4 bases, and 9 bases lay outside the gene matches. CDR3 length: 15 amino acids.

The chain links TRBV20-1 to TRBJ2-7; 13 bases line up with TRBD2. The junction had 7 bases not matched to a gene; V was cut back by 4 bases and J by 4 bases. Germline V gene sequence: CDR1 DFQATT, CDR2 SNEGSKA (reference sequence). The CDR3 spans 15 residues. The CDR3 nucleotides are TGCAGTGCTAAAACTAGCGGGAGGGCCGTGTACGAGCAGTACTTC. Translated: CSAKTSGRAVYEQYF.

The chain is built from TRBV20-1 and TRBJ1-1; no clear D. The germline V and J ends were trimmed by 1 base and 7 bases, with 10 bases remaining between them. From germline, CDR1 is DFQATT and CDR2 SNEGSKA (reference sequence). CDR3 size: 12 residues. The CDR3 sequence: CSARVQRDEAFF. CDR3 coding DNA: TGCAGTGCTAGAGTGCAGCGTGATGAAGCTTTCTTT.

The table lists this clonotype with a few counts. V and J are TRBV14 and TRBJ1-2; possible D gene TRBD1, 6 bases. Trimming took 0 bases from V and 5 from J, leaving 10 bases between them. The CDR3 spans 14 residues. Germline CDR1 and CDR2: SGHDN and FVKESK. The CDR3: CASSQDTGHYGYTF. The CDR3 DNA sequence: TGTGCCAGCAGCCAAGATACGGGACATTATGGCTACACCTTC.

The chain couples TRBV5-1 to TRBJ2-5, with D unresolved. V shed 4 bases and J shed 0 bases, with 13 bases lying between them. CDR1 SGHRS and CDR2 YFSETQ come from the germline V gene. The CDR3 sequence is 15 residues long. CDR3 loop: CASSPRTLYQETQYF. The CDR3 DNA reads as TGCGCCAGCAGCCCCCGGACCCTGTACCAAGAGACCCAGTACTTC.

In DNA form, the CDR3 reads TGCAGCGTGGGTCGGGGTGCTTACAATGAGCAGTTCTTC. Residues: CSVGRGAYNEQFF. This chain joins TRBV29-1 and TRBJ2-1; D possibly corresponds to TRBD2 (5 bases). V gave up 6 bases and J gave up 4 bases, with 13 bases separating them. This CDR3 spans 13 amino acids. Germline CDR1 SQVTM, CDR2 ANQGSEA.

The V call is TRBV20-1, the J call TRBJ2-3, with 10 bases that match TRBD2. This CDR3 comprises 14 residues. Germline values: CDR1 DFQATT, CDR2 SNEGSKA (reference sequence). V was pared by 1 base and J by 3 bases, with 1 base of the junction left unmatched. The CDR3 DNA is TGCAGTGCTAGAGCACTAGCGGGAACAGATACGCAGTATTTT. Its protein product is CSARALAGTDTQYF.

A note on this clonotype: Germline is not matched at one junction end, which may reflect a read error. The genes are TRBV5-8 and TRBJ1-2; the D is unclear. This CDR3 is built from 12 residues. The germline gives CDR1 SGHTS, CDR2 YDEGEE. The CDR3 loop is CVSSPYQLGYTF. The CDR3 region has the DNA TGTGTCAGCAGCCCCTACCAGCTAGGCTACACCTTC.

The chain has TRBV12-3 or TRBV12-4 and TRBJ1-2; tentative D call: TRBD1 (5 bases). The CDR3 contains 13 residues. The ends were cut back, 1 base at V and 8 bases at J, with 11 bases in the middle. The chain's CDR3 is CASSLGVGDGYTF. In nucleotides, the CDR3 is TGTGCCAGCAGTTTAGGGGTTGGGGACGGCTACACCTTC.

The chain recombines TRBV3-1 with TRBJ1-1; D gene unclear. Germline CDR1 and CDR2: LGHDT and YNNKEL (reference sequence). V dropped 0 bases and J dropped 0 bases, with 11 bases sitting between them. The CDR3 spans 16 residues. The CDR3 is CASSQDPVSVNTEAFF. The CDR3 DNA sequence: TGTGCCAGCAGCCAAGATCCGGTCTCGGTGAACACTGAAGCTTTCTTT. The complete variable domain, with remaining parts taken from reference TRBV3-1 and TRBJ1-1, reads DTAVSQTPKYLVTQMGNDKSIKCEQNLGHDTMYWYKQDSKKFLKIMFSYNNKELIINETVPNRFSPKSPDKAHLNLHINSLELGDSAVYFCASSQDPVSVNTEAFFGQGTRLTVV.

The chain recombines TRBV11-2 with TRBJ2-7; perhaps TRBD2 as D (5 bases). Germline CDR1 and CDR2: SGHAT and FQNNGV. This CDR3 is 14 amino acids long. The V end was cut by 2 bases, the J end by 3 bases, with 11 bases between. The CDR3 protein is CASSLTGSGYEQYF. The CDR3 DNA reads TGTGCCAGCAGCTTAACTGGAAGCGGCTACGAGCAGTACTTC. Full variable domain (outside the CDR3, taken from reference TRBV11-2 and TRBJ2-7): EAGVAQSPRYKIIEKRQSVAFWCNPISGHATLYWYQQILGQGPKLLIQFQNNGVVDDSQLPKDRFSAERLKGVDSTLKIQPAKLEDSAVYLCASSLTGSGYEQYFGPGTRLTVT.